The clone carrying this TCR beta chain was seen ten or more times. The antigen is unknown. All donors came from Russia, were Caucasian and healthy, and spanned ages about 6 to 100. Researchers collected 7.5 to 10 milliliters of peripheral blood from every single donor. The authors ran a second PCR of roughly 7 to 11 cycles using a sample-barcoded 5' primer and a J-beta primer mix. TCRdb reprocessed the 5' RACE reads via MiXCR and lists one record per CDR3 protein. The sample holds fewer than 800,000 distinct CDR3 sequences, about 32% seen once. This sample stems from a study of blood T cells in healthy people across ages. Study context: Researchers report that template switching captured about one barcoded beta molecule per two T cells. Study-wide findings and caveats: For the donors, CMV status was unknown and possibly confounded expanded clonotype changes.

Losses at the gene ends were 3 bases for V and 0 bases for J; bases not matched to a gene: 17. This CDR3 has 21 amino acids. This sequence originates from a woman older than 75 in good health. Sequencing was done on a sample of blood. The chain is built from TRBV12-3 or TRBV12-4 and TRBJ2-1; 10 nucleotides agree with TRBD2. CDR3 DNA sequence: TGTGCCAGCAGTTTTATCCGAGCGACTAGCGGGTCCCGGAGCTCCTACAATGAGCAGTTCTTC. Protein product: CASSFIRATSGSRSSYNEQFF.